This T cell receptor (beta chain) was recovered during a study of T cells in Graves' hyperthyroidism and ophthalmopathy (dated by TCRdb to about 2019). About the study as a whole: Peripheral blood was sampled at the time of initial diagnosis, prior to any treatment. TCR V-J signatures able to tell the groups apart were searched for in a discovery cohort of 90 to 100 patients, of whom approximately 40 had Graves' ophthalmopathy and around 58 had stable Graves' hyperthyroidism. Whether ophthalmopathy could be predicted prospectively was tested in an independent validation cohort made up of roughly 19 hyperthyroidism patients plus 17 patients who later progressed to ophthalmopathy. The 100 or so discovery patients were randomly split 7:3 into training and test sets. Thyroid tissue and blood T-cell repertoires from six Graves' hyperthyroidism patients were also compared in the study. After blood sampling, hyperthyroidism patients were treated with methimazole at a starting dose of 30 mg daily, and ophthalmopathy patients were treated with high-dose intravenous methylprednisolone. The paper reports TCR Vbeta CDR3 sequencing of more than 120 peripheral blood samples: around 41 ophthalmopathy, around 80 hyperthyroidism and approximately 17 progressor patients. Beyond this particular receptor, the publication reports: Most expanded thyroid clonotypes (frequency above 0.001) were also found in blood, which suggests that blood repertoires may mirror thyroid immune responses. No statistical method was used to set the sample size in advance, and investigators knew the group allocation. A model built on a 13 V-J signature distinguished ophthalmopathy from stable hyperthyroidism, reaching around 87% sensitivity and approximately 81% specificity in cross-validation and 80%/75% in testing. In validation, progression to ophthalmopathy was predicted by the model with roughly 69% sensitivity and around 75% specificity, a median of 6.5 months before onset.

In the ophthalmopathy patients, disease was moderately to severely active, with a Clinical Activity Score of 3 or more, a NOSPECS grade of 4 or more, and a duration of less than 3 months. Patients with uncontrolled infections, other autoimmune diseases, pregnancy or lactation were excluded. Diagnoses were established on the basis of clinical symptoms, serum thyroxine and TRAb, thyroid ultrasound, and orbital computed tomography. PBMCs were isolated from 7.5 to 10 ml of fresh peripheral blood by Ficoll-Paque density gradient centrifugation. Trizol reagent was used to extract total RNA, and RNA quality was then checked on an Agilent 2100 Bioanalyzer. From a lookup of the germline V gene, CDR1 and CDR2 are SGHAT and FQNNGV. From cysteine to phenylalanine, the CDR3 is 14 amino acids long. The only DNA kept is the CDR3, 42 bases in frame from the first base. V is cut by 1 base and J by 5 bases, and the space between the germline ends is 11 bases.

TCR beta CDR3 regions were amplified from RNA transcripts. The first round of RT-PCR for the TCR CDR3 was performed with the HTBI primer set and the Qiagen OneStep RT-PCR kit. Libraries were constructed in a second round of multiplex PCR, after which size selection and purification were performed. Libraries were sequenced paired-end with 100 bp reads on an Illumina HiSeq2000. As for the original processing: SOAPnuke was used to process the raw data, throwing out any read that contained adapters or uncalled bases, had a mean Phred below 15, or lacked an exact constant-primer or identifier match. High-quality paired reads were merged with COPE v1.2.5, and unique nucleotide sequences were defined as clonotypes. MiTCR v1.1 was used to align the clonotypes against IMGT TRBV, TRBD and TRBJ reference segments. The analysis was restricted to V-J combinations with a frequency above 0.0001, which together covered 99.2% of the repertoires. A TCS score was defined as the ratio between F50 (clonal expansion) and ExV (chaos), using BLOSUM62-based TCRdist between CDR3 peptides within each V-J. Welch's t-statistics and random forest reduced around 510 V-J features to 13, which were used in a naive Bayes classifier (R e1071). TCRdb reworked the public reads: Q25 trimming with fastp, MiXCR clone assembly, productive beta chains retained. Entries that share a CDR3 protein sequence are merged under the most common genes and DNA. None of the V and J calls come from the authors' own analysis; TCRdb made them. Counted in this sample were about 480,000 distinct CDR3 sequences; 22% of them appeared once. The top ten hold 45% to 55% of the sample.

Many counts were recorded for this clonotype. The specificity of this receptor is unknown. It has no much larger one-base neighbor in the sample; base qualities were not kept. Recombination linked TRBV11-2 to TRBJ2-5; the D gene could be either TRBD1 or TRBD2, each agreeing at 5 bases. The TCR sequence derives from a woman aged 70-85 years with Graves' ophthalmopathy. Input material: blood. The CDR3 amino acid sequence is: CASSLARAGETQYF. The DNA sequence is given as TGTGCCAGCAGCTTAGCCAGGGCGGGCGAGACCCAGTACTTC.